This T cell receptor beta chain was profiled in a study of beta chain features in type 1 diabetes (dated by TCRdb to between 2018 and 2020). About the study as a whole: No differences in mean age, gender distribution, total cell number or subset yield were found between patients and healthy donors. The study compared the TCRB repertoires of sorted circulating CD4+ T cell subsets in recently diagnosed type 1 diabetes patients with those in matched healthy donors. Whereas all 30 or so donors provided naive and central memory subsets, regulatory and stem cell-like memory subsets were isolated from just 8 patients and roughly 8 healthy donors. A total of roughly 110 million sorted cells were examined across all samples, and the number of cells per subset was strongly correlated with RNA yield.

Trimming at the junction amounts to 5 bases on V and 5 bases on J, and the germline ends lie 18 bases apart. From a lookup of the germline V gene, CDR1 and CDR2 are SGHAT and FQNNGV. The CDR3 measures 15 amino acids from cysteine to phenylalanine. Solely the CDR3 DNA is kept, with 45 bases framed from the first base. This clone has just a few counts. The antigen it binds to is not known. No base qualities exist here, and no much larger clone lies one base off it. The full study reports these points: Because cDNA was sequenced instead of genomic DNA, activated cells with high expression could be over-represented, although the groups did not differ in activation or CD3 levels. Type 1 diabetes patients showed a moderate but significant shortening of TCRB CDR3 length in all four CD4+ subsets. Patients with type 1 diabetes made fewer insertions and deleted more nucleotides at VDJ recombination sites, implying thymic rearrangement abnormalities. Because the HLA sub-analyses included only small numbers of individuals, any influence of HLA type on TCRB rearrangement was left unresolved. Naive, central memory and regulatory TCRB repertoires appeared to be more similar among patients than among healthy donors. Shorter templates might be favored by PCR, yet because patient and control samples were amplified and corrected together, any such skew would affect both groups equally.

Each donor gave one peripheral blood draw, approximately 120 mL on average, collected into heparinised tubes. A BD FACSAria II and a panel including CD45RO, CCR7, CD25, CD127, CD95 and CD27 were used to sort naive, central memory, regulatory and stem cell-like memory CD4+ T cells. All sorted populations exceeded 98% purity. PBMCs were separated immediately by Lymphoprep density gradient centrifugation and were stained directly, without being cultured. Samples were stained and sorted in pairs, with one healthy donor and one patient per experiment, so that batch effects were minimized. All of the isolated RNA was reverse transcribed with the High Capacity cDNA Reverse Transcription Kit, so expressed TCRB transcripts were sequenced. Naive, central memory and regulatory T cell samples underwent deep immunoSEQ sequencing, averaging around 4 million total reads per sample. After sorted cells were lysed in RLT buffer, RNA was extracted with DNase-treated RNeasy Micro or Mini kits, with the choice depending on cell number. Each cell subset was processed on its own to prevent cross-contamination, while patient and healthy donor samples were processed together. The immunoSEQ multiplex PCR was used to amplify TCRB sequences from cDNA, generating 87-bp fragments that spanned the CDR3 region. Sequencing of the amplicons was performed on the Illumina HiSeq platform. The published analysis was carried out like this. PCR bias was computationally corrected using synthetic template baselines, reads within Hamming distance 2 were collapsed, and singletons that could not be merged were discarded. Reads were aligned against IMGT so that V, D and J genes, CDR3 length and insertions or deletions at six rearrangement sites could be assigned. Within each subset, clonotype counts were normalized to the number of sorted cells before true diversity and Gini coefficients were calculated with the tcR R package. The overlap coefficient, calculated on TCRB nucleotide sequences, was used to quantify repertoire sharing. Out-of-frame TCRB sequences from naive cells were analyzed as a proxy for the pre-selection repertoire. TCRdb took this table from immuneACCESS and kept in-frame rearrangements with V and J called. Such tables lack part of the clones; where checked against another copy, unresolved V genes explain under half of the gap, and the rest is unexplained. The D gene and trimming were derived from the DNA, and the V and J assignments and clone size from that table. A total of some 290,000 clones appear in this sample, around 22% of them only once. Together, the top ten hold 0.012% of the sample.

This TCR derives from a woman aged 25-40 years with type 1 diabetes. Sequencing input: naive CD4+ T cells from blood. According to the study, the label for this sample's cell subset or site signals: true naive CD4+ T cells. The receptor chain draws on TRBV11-2 and TRBJ1-2, with TRBD1 perhaps the D gene, on 5 matching bases. The CDR3 protein is CASSPGQRTAYGYTF. The DNA reads as follows: TGTGCCAGCAGCCCCGGACAAAGGACCGCTTATGGCTACACCTTC. The variable domain in full, with residues beyond the CDR3 obtained from the reference TRBV11-2 and TRBJ1-2 genes, is EAGVAQSPRYKIIEKRQSVAFWCNPISGHATLYWYQQILGQGPKLLIQFQNNGVVDDSQLPKDRFSAERLKGVDSTLKIQPAKLEDSAVYLCASSPGQRTAYGYTFGSGTRLTVV.